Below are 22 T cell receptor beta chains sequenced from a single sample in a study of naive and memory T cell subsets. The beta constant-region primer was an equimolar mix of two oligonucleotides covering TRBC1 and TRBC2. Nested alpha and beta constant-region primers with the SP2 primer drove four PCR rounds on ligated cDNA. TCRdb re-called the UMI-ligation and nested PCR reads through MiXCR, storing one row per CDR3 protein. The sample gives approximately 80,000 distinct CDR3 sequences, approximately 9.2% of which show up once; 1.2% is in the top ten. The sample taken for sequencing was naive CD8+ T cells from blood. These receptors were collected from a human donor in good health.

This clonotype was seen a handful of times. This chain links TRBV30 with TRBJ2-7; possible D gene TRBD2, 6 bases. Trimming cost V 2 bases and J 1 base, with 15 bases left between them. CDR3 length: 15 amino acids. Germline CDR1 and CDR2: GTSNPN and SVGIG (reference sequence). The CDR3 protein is CAWSFVGTDSYEQYF. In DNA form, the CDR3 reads TGTGCCTGGAGTTTTGTGGGGACTGATTCCTACGAGCAGTACTTC.

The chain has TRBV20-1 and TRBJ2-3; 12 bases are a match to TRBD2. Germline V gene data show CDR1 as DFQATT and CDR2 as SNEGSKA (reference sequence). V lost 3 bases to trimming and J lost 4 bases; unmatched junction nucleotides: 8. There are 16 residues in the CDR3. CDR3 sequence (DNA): TGCAGTGCTAGGGGACTAGCGGGCGGACCGCCAGATACGCAGTATTTT. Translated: CSARGLAGGPPDTQYF.

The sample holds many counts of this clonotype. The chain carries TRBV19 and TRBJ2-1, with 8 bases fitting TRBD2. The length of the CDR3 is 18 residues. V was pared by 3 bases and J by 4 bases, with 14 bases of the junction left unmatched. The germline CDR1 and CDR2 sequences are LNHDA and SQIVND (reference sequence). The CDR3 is CASSITAGDRFLYNEQFF. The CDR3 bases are TGTGCCAGTAGTATCACAGCGGGAGATAGGTTCCTGTACAATGAGCAGTTCTTC.

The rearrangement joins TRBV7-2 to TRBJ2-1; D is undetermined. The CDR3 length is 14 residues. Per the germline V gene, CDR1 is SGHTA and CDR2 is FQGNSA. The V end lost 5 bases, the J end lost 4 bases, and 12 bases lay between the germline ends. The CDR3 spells CASSPPFLYNEQFF. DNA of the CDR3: TGTGCCAGCAGCCCCCCATTTTTGTACAATGAGCAGTTCTTC.

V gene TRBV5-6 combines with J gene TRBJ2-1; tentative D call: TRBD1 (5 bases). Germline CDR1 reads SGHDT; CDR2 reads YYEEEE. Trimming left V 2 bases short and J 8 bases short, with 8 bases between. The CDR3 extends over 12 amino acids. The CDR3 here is CASSFGHHEQFF. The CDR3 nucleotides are TGTGCCAGCAGCTTTGGACACCATGAGCAGTTCTTC.

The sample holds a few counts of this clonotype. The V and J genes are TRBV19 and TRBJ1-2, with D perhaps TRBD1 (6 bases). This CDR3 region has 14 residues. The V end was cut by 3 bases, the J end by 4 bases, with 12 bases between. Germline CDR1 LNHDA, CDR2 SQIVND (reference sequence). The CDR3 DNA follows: TGTGCCAGTAGTATGAACAGGGTTGGCTATGGCTACACCTTC. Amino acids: CASSMNRVGYGYTF.

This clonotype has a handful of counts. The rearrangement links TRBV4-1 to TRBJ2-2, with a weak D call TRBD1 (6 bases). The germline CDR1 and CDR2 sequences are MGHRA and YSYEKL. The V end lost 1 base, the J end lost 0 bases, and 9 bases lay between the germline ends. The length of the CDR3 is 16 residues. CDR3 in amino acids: CASSQGTGPNTGELFF. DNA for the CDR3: TGCGCCAGCAGCCAAGGTACAGGGCCGAACACCGGGGAGCTGTTTTTT.

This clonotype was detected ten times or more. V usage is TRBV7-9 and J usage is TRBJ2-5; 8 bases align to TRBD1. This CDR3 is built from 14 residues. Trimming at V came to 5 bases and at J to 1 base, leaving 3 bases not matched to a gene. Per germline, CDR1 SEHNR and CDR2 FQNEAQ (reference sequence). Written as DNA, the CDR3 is TGTGCCAGCAGCCCCGGGACAGGCCAAGAGACCCAGTACTTC. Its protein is CASSPGTGQETQYF.

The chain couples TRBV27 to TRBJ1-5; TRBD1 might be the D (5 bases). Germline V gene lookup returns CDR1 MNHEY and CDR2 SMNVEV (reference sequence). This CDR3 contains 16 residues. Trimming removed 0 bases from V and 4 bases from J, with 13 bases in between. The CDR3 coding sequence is TGTGCCAGCAGTTTATCGAGCACGGGGGGGAATCAGCCCCAGCATTTT. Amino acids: CASSLSSTGGNQPQHF.

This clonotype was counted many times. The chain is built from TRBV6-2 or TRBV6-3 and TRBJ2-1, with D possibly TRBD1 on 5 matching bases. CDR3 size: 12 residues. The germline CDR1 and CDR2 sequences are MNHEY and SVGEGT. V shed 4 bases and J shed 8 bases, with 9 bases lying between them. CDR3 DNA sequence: TGTGCCAGCAGTTCAGGGTGGCATGAGCAGTTCTTC. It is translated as CASSSGWHEQFF.

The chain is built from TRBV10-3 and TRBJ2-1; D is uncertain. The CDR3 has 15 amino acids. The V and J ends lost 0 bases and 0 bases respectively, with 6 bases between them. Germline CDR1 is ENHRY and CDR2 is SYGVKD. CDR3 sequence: CAISESPSSYNEQFF. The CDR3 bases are TGTGCCATCAGTGAGTCCCCAAGCTCCTACAATGAGCAGTTCTTC.

The CDR3 sequence is CASSLVSRHPRGTDTQYF. In DNA form, the CDR3 reads TGTGCCAGCAGCTTAGTTTCCCGACACCCCCGGGGCACAGATACGCAGTATTTT. The chain links TRBV7-8 to TRBJ2-3; the D is unclear. The CDR3 spans 18 residues. Trimming shortened V by 1 base and J by 1 base, and 18 bases separated the two germline ends. Germline CDR1 reads SGHVS; CDR2 reads FQNEAQ.

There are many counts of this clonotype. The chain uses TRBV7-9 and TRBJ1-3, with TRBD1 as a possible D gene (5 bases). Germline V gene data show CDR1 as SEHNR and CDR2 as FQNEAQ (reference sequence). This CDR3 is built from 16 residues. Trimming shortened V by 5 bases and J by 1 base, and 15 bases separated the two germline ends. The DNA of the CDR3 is TGTGCCAGCAGCATCCCTACAGGTCCGTCTGGAAACACCATATATTTT. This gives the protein CASSIPTGPSGNTIYF. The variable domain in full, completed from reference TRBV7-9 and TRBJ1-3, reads DTGVSQNPRHKITKRGQNVTFRCDPISEHNRLYWYRQTLGQGPEFLTYFQNEAQLEKSRLLSDRFSAERPKGSFSTLEIQRTEQGDSAMYLCASSIPTGPSGNTIYFGEGSWLTVV.

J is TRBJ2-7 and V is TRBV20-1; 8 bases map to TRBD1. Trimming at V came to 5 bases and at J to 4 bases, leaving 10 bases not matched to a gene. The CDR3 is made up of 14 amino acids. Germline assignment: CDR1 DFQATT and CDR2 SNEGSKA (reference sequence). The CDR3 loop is CSASHRGIRYEQYF. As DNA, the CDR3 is TGCAGTGCTTCACACAGGGGGATTCGGTACGAGCAGTACTTC.

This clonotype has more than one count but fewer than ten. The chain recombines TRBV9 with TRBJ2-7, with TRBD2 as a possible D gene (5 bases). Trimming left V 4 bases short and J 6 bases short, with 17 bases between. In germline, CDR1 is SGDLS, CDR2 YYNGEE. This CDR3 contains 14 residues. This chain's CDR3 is CASSPSVSSLEQYF. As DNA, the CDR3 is TGTGCCAGCAGCCCGTCGGTTTCTAGCCTCGAGCAGTACTTC.

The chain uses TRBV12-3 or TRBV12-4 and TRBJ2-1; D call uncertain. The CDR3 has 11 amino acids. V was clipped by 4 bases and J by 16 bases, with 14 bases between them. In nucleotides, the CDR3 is TGTGCCAGCAGTTCCCCAAGAGGTCTATTCTTC. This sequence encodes CASSSPRGLFF.

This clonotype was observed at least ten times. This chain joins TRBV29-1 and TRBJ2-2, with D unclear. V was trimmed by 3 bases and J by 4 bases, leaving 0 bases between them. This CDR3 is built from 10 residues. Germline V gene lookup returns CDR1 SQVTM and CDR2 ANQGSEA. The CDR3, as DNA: TGCAGCGTTGACACCGGGGAGCTGTTTTTT. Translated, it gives CSVDTGELFF.

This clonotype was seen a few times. For the CDR3, the DNA is TGTGCCACCTCCTTGGGGCAGACTCACAATGAGCAGTTCTTC. This gives the protein CATSLGQTHNEQFF. The chain carries TRBV27 and TRBJ2-1, with a weak D call TRBD1 (5 bases). V gave up 10 bases and J gave up 5 bases, with 18 bases separating them. This CDR3 has 14 residues. In germline, CDR1 is MNHEY, CDR2 SMNVEV (reference sequence).

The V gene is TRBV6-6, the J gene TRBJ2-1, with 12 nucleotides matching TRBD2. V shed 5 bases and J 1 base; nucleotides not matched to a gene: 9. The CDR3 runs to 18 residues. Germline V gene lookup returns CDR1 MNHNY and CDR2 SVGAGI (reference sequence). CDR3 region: CASSTTRGLAGSYNEQFF. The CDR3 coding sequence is TGTGCCAGCAGTACCACACGGGGACTAGCGGGTTCCTACAATGAGCAGTTCTTC.

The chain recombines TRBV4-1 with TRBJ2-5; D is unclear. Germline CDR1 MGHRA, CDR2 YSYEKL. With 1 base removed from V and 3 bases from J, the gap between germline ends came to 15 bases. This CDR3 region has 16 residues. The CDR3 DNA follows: TGCGCCAGCAGCCAAGCGGGCCGACCTACAAAAGAGACCCAGTACTTC. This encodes CASSQAGRPTKETQYF.

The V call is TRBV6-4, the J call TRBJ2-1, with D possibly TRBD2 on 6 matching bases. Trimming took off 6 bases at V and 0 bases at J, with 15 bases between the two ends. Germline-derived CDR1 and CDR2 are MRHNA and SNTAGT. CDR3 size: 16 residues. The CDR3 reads CASRLAATSSYNEQFF. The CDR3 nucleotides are TGTGCCAGCAGACTAGCCGCCACAAGCTCCTACAATGAGCAGTTCTTC.

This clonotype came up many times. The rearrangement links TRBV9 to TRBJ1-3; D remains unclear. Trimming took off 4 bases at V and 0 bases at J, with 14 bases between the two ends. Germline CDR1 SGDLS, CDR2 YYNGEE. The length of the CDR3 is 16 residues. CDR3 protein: CASSSLDGSSGNTIYF. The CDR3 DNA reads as TGTGCCAGCAGCTCCCTGGACGGTTCCTCTGGAAACACCATATATTTT.